These T cell receptor beta chains were read from a single sample in a study of long-term antiretroviral therapy in people with HIV. Generated by immunoSEQ multiplex PCR, the TCRdb table keeps only in-frame clones and is missing some. The top ten clones hold over 20% of a sample with approximately 16,000 clones, 75% to 85% of them seen once. Here the sequenced sample was unsorted PBMCs, taken 2.1 years after starting antiretroviral therapy. Receptors originate from a man in his forties with HIV. The conserved cysteine and the conserved F or W are not part of the CDR3 here.

CDR3: ASSARDRGADTQY
V: TRBV5-4
J: TRBJ2-3

CDR3: SVGTDNQPQH
V: TRBV29-1
J: TRBJ1-5

CDR3: ASSSDRGVYGYT
V: TRBV18
J: TRBJ1-2

CDR3: ATSRDSSGRVNTEAF
V: TRBV15
J: TRBJ1-1

CDR3: ASRPRTGGNYGYT
V: TRBV7-8
J: TRBJ1-2

CDR3: AWSPGLNYGYT
V: TRBV30
J: TRBJ1-2

CDR3: ASNSPGNGNTIY
V: TRBV18
J: TRBJ1-3

CDR3: ASSQDSLGVGFYEQY
V: TRBV4-2
J: TRBJ2-7

CDR3: ASSYSWGYNEQF
V: TRBV6-5
J: TRBJ2-1

CDR3: ASTKTGYYGYT
V: TRBV10-2
J: TRBJ1-2

CDR3: ASSPLRQVSTEAF
V: TRBV18
J: TRBJ1-1

CDR3: ASSPPPPPPANYGYT
V: TRBV18
J: TRBJ1-2

CDR3: ASSLAGWEENQPQH
V: TRBV5-6
J: TRBJ1-5

CDR3: ASSLDRGGNSPLH
V: TRBV5-8
J: TRBJ1-6

CDR3: ASLVEYRDSSYEQY
V: TRBV6-7
J: TRBJ2-7

CDR3: ASGDRDLSGNTIY
V: TRBV5-1
J: TRBJ1-3

CDR3: ASSYRDYNEQF
V: TRBV7-9
J: TRBJ2-1

CDR3: AWGWTVNTEAF
V: TRBV30
J: TRBJ1-1

CDR3: ASSLAGWDTGELF
V: TRBV11-2
J: TRBJ2-2

CDR3: ARGLRDPSSSETQY
V: TRBV2
J: TRBJ2-5

CDR3: ASKVGGVRTDTQY
V: TRBV2
J: TRBJ2-3

CDR3: ASSQGGGYTEAF
V: TRBV4-2
J: TRBJ1-1